Presented here are 11 T cell receptor beta chains from one specimen sequenced in a study of blood T cells in healthy people across ages. A second PCR, run for roughly 6 to 11 cycles, used a sample-barcoded 5' primer plus a J-beta primer mix. One entry per CDR3 protein results from TCRdb running MiXCR on the 5' RACE reads. The sample lists hundreds of thousands of distinct CDR3 sequences; 32% were seen once. Sequences were obtained from blood. The receptor set was obtained from a woman of 80 years or more in good health.

The chain combines TRBV5-1 with TRBJ2-7; a weak D match, TRBD1 (6 bases). Deletions cut 4 bases from V and 4 bases from J, with 12 bases between. Germline-derived CDR1 and CDR2 are SGHRS and YFSETQ. The CDR3 has 13 amino acids. CDR3 in DNA: TGCGCCAGCAGCGGCCGGACAGCATACGAGCAGTACTTC. As protein: CASSGRTAYEQYF.

This chain connects TRBV7-3 to TRBJ2-5; no firm D call. Germline assignment: CDR1 SGHTA and CDR2 FQGTGA. The CDR3 has 15 amino acids. Trimming shortened V by 2 bases and J by 2 bases, and 12 bases separated the two germline ends. CDR3 residues: CASSLSPGRQETQYF. The CDR3 DNA follows: TGTGCCAGCAGCTTATCCCCAGGAAGACAAGAGACCCAGTACTTC.

The chain combines TRBV4-3 with TRBJ2-7; 8 bases agree with TRBD1. CDR1 and CDR2 (germline): LGHNA, YSLEER. The CDR3 extends over 14 amino acids. The V and J ends lost 1 base and 6 bases, in that order; junction bases with no gene match: 5. DNA for the CDR3: TGCGCCAGCAGCCAAGCTCAGGGGGCAGGCGAGCAGTACTTC. It specifies CASSQAQGAGEQYF.

This clonotype was seen ten or more times. The genes are TRBV6-5 and TRBJ2-7; TRBD2 aligns across 9 bases. CDR1 is MNHEY and CDR2 is SVGAGI in the germline V gene. The CDR3 is made up of 15 amino acids. Trimming cost V 2 bases and J 4 bases; bases outside gene matches: 6. CDR3 protein: CASSYQRGVGYEQYF. Written as DNA, the CDR3 is TGTGCCAGCAGTTACCAGCGGGGGGTCGGGTACGAGCAGTACTTC.

As to this clonotype: A much larger clone lies a single base off, so this may be a read error. This chain uses TRBV2 with TRBJ2-3; D is possibly TRBD2 (6 bases). The CDR3 sequence is 13 residues long. The germline V gene has CDR1 SNHLY and CDR2 FYNNEI. This chain's CDR3 is CTSSGPRGDTQYF. The CDR3 nucleotides read TGTACCAGCAGTGGCCCTCGGGGGGATACGCAGTATTTT.

This clonotype has at least ten counts. The chain joins TRBV7-2 to TRBJ2-3, with D possibly being TRBD2 (7 bases). Germline V lookup: CDR1 SGHTA, CDR2 FQGNSA. The CDR3 extends over 15 amino acids. Trimming took 2 bases from V and 1 from J, leaving 10 bases between them. In DNA, the CDR3 is TGTGCCAGCAGCTTAAGGCGGGGGCGCACAGATACGCAGTATTTT. This encodes CASSLRRGRTDTQYF. Full variable domain (missing parts from reference TRBV7-2 and TRBJ2-3): GAGVSQSPSNKVTEKGKDVELRCDPISGHTALYWYRQSLGQGLEFLIYFQGNSAPDKSGLPSDRFSAERTGGSVSTLTIQRTQQEDSAVYLCASSLRRGRTDTQYFGPGTRLTVL.

To note about this clonotype: One junction end disagrees with the germline gene, perhaps due to a read error. V and J are TRBV2 and TRBJ1-5; 7 nucleotides line up with TRBD1. Per the germline V gene, CDR1 is SNHLY and CDR2 is FYNNEI. The length of the CDR3 is 15 residues. The chain's CDR3 is CASSDDRVGNHPQHF. DNA for the CDR3: TGTGCCAGCAGTGATGACAGGGTTGGCAATCACCCCCAGCATTTT. Variable domain in full (rest from reference TRBV2 and TRBJ1-5): EPEVTQTPSHQVTQMGQEVILRCVPISNHLYFYWYRQILGQKVEFLVSFYNNEISEKSEIFDDQFSVERPDGSNFTLKIRSTKLEDSAMYFCASSDDRVGNHPQHFGDGTRLSIL.

In the case of this clonotype: A much larger clone lies one base from this, so it may be a read error. V gene TRBV29-1 combines with J gene TRBJ2-3; D may be TRBD1 or TRBD2 (5 bases each). Germline V lookup: CDR1 SQVTM, CDR2 ANQGSEA. This CDR3 spans 13 amino acids. CDR3 nucleotides: TGCGGCTCCGATGAGGGGAGTACAGATACGCAGTATTTT. This encodes CGSDEGSTDTQYF.

In this sample, this clonotype turned up many times. This sequence joins TRBV20-1 and TRBJ2-7, with TRBD1 as a possible D gene (5 bases). V was shortened by 2 bases and J by 6 bases, with 11 bases between the two germline ends. The germline V gene encodes CDR1 DFQATT and CDR2 SNEGSKA (reference sequence). The CDR3 loop spans 12 amino acids. This CDR3 reads CSARSHTGEQYF. The CDR3 DNA follows: TGCAGTGCTAGAAGTCACACAGGCGAGCAGTACTTC.

This clonotype turned up a few times. V gene TRBV5-1 combines with J gene TRBJ1-1, with TRBD1 matching 9 bases. The ends lost 0 bases at V and 0 bases at J; junction bases unmatched: 3. The germline V gene has CDR1 SGHRS and CDR2 YFSETQ. This CDR3 comprises 16 residues. The CDR3 sequence is CASSLGTGAMNTEAFF. CDR3 bases: TGCGCCAGCAGCTTGGGGACAGGGGCGATGAACACTGAAGCTTTCTTT.

There are many counts of this clonotype. The chain employs TRBV7-9 and TRBJ2-1; TRBD2 matches 11 bases. CDR1 and CDR2 from the germline V gene are SEHNR and FQNEAQ (reference sequence). The CDR3 sequence is 15 residues long. V shed 5 bases, J shed 6 bases, and the junction held 6 bases outside the gene matches. The CDR3 loop reads CASSRSSGGTNEQFF. CDR3 nucleotides: TGTGCCAGCAGCCGATCTAGCGGGGGGACCAATGAGCAGTTCTTC. Based on the CDR3 plus reference TRBV7-9 and TRBJ2-1, the full variable domain is DTGVSQNPRHKITKRGQNVTFRCDPISEHNRLYWYRQTLGQGPEFLTYFQNEAQLEKSRLLSDRFSAERPKGSFSTLEIQRTEQGDSAMYLCASSRSSGGTNEQFFGPGTRLTVL.